This T cell receptor (beta chain) was recovered during a study of shared clonotypes between healthy human individuals. Using immunoSEQ multiplex PCR, the repertoire was profiled, and TCRdb retains in-frame clones only, with some absent. The sample lists about 2.4 million clones, 93% occurring once. The CDR3 extends over 14 amino acids. The germline CDR1 and CDR2 sequences are MNHEY and SMNVEV (reference sequence). V shed 5 bases and J shed 6 bases, with 14 bases lying between them. The material sequenced was naive CD4+ T cells from PBMCs. Subset meaning: CD45RA+ positively selected. The chain combines TRBV27 with TRBJ1-5; D possibly corresponds to TRBD1 (5 bases). This TCR came from a man between 18 and 29 years old in good health. Some clones in this sample may be carry-over from other donors' samples. The CDR3 nucleotides read TGTGCCAGCAGTGCCCGTACAGGCACTCAGCCCCAGCATTTT. Encoded protein: CASSARTGTQPQHF.